A single sample gave rise to the 2 T cell receptor beta chains below, sequenced in a study of T-cell reconstitution after alpha-beta-depleted transplantation in children. Unique molecular identifiers were built into the TCRbeta library. TCRdb independently ran MiXCR on the PCR reads; one entry per CDR3 protein. The sample has about 110,000 distinct CDR3 sequences, 5.5% to 6.5% seen once; the top ten hold 23%. This specimen was PBMCs, mostly from graft donor cells, taken 360 days after TCRalphabeta/CD19-depleted stem cell transplant. Every receptor here comes from a male patient between 2 and 9 years old who had a stem cell transplant for acute lymphoblastic leukemia, so the T cells may come from the graft donor.

The V call is TRBV7-2, the J call TRBJ2-2; D uncertain. The V end lost 7 bases, the J end lost 7 bases, and 10 bases lay between the germline ends. CDR1 SGHTA and CDR2 FQGNSA come from the germline V gene. The CDR3 contains 12 residues. The CDR3 coding sequence is TGTGCCAGCATTTCTTTCTTCGGGGAGCTGTTTTTT. Residues: CASISFFGELFF.

This clonotype has ten or more counts. This sequence joins TRBV5-1 and TRBJ2-3; a possible D gene is TRBD2 (6 bases). The CDR3 loop spans 15 amino acids. Between the trimmed V and J ends, which lost 3 bases and 1 base, there was a span of 12 bases. Per the germline V gene, CDR1 is SGHRS and CDR2 is YFSETQ. The CDR3 is CASSWVWGGTDTQYF. CDR3 nucleotides: TGCGCCAGCAGCTGGGTTTGGGGGGGCACAGATACGCAGTATTTT.